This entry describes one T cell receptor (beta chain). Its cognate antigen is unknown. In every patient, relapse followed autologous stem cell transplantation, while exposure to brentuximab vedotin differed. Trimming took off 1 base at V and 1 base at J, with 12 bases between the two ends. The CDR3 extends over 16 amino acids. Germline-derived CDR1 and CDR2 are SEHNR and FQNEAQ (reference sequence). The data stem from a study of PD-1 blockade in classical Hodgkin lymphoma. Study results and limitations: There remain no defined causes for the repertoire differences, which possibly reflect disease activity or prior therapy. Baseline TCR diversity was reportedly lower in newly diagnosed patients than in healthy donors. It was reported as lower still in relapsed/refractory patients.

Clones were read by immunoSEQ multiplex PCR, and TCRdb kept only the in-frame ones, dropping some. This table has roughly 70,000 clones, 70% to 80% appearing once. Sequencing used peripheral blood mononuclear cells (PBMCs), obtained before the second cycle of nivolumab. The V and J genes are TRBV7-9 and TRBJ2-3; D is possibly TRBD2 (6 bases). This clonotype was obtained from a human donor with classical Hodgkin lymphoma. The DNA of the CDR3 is TGTGCCAGCAGCTTAGTCGCTAGCGATGGCACAGATACGCAGTATTTT. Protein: CASSLVASDGTDTQYF.